A selection of T cell receptor beta chains follows, all from one sample in a study of shared clonotypes between healthy human individuals. Only in-frame clones appear in the TCRdb table, and some are missing; sequencing was by immunoSEQ multiplex PCR. This table has a few hundred thousand clones, more than 95% appearing once. The sequenced sample was naive CD4+ T cells sorted from blood. The receptors derive from a woman aged 25 to 39 in good health. The CDR3 runs from the conserved cysteine through the conserved F or W. D genes are given only for firm matches.

d_call	v_call	j_call	cdr3_length	cdr3_aa	cdr3_nt
TRBD2	TRBV27	TRBJ2-7	18	CASSLSMAGVGGSYEQYF	TGTGCCAGCAGTTTATCGATGGCGGGAGTAGGTGGCTCCTACGAGCAGTACTTC
NA	TRBV4-1	TRBJ2-3	16	CASSQEGRAGTDTQYF	TGCGCCAGCAGCCAAGAAGGCCGGGCCGGCACAGATACGCAGTATTTT
NA	TRBV14	TRBJ2-7	13	CASSPLTRNEQYF	TGTGCCAGCAGCCCCCTTACTCGGAACGAGCAGTACTTC
NA	TRBV10-2	TRBJ2-7	14	CASSERGRLYEQYF	TGCGCCAGCAGTGAGAGGGGGAGACTCTACGAGCAGTACTTC
TRBD2	TRBV29-1	TRBJ2-1	16	CSVELAGGSSYNEQFF	TGCAGCGTTGAACTAGCGGGAGGCAGCTCCTACAATGAGCAGTTCTTC
NA	TRBV5-4	TRBJ2-7	14	CASSQKTGRDEQYF	TGTGCCAGCAGCCAAAAGACTGGGCGGGACGAGCAGTACTTC
NA	TRBV21-1	TRBJ2-7	10	CASSQCEQYF	TGTGCCAGCAGTCAATGCGAGCAGTACTTC
NA	TRBV5-4	TRBJ2-3	15	CASSPPGTSTDTQYF	TGTGCCAGCAGCCCACCCGGGACTAGCACAGATACGCAGTATTTT
NA	TRBV18	TRBJ1-5	13	CASSPEGNQPQHF	TGTGCCAGCTCACCAGAAGGGAATCAGCCCCAGCATTTT
NA	TRBV6-1	TRBJ2-3	13	CASSAVGTDTQYF	TGTGCCAGCAGTGCGGTCGGCACAGATACGCAGTATTTT
TRBD2	TRBV4-1	TRBJ2-7	16	CASSQGRGGRAYEQYF	TGCGCCAGCAGCCAAGGGCGAGGCGGGAGGGCCTACGAGCAGTACTTC